This T cell receptor beta chain was recovered during a study of identical twins. A word on this clonotype: As yet, its antigen is unknown.

A template switching step contributed a universal primer site, while unique molecular identifiers were present in the cDNA. TCRdb fed the 5' RACE reads into MiXCR, producing one record per CDR3 protein. In the table there are 1,800,000 or so distinct CDR3 sequences, under 35% of which are singletons. V was pared by 8 bases and J by 3 bases, with 3 bases of the junction left unmatched. CDR3 length: 13 residues. Germline CDR1 reads ENHRY; CDR2 reads SYGVKD. Notes on the study in general: Cross-sectional statistics underpinned the conclusions; the same donors were not followed. Cord blood beta clonotypes that were abundant carried fewer insertions, and memory repertoires showed no such trend. Monozygotic twins shared more out-of-frame TCR alpha than recombination models predicted.

The chain links TRBV10-3 to TRBJ2-2; 7 bases line up with TRBD2. This TCR came from a newborn girl in good health. Source material: cord blood. This chain's CDR3 is CAILSGDTGELFF. The DNA of the CDR3 is TGTGCCATCCTAAGCGGGGACACCGGGGAGCTGTTTTTT.